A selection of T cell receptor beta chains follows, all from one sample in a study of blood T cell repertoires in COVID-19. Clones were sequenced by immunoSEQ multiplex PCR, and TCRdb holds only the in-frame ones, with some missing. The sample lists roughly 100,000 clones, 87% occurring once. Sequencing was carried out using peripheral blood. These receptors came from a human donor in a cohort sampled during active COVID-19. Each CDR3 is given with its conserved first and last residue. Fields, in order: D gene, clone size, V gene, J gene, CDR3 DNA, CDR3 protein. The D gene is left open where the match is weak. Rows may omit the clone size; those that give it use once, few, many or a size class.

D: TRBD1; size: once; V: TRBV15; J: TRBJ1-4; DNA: TGTGCCACCTTCCCCGGGACAGGGTTGAAAGATGAAAAACTGTTTTTT; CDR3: CATFPGTGLKDEKLFF
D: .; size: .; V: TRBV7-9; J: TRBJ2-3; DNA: TGTGCCAGTAGCACAAGCACAGATACGCAGTATTTT; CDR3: CASSTSTDTQYF
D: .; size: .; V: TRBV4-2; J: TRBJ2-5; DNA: TGTGCCAGCAGCCAAGACCGAGGGTTGCAGACCCAGTACTTC; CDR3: CASSQDRGLQTQYF
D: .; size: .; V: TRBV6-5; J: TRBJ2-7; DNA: TGTGCCAGCAGTCCAGGACCTTCAGGGTTCTACGAGCAGTACTTC; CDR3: CASSPGPSGFYEQYF
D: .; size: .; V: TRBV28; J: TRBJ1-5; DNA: TGTGCCACCAAGCGGGGAAGGGCGTACCAGCCCCAGCATTTT; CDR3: CATKRGRAYQPQHF
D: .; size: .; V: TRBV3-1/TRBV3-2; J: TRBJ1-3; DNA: TGTGCCAGCAGCCAAGATGGGGGGAGAAACACCATATATTTT; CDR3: CASSQDGGRNTIYF
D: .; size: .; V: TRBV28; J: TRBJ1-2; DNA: TGTGCCAGCAGTTTCCAGGCTAACTATGGCTACACCTTC; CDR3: CASSFQANYGYTF
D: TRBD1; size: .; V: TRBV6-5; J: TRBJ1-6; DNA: TGTGCCAGCAGTTACGAGACAGGGGAGTCTAATTCACCCCTCCACTTT; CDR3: CASSYETGESNSPLHF
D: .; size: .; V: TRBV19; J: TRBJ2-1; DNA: TGTGCCAGTAGGAACGCTGGCCGGGGTGAGCAGTTCTTC; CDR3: CASRNAGRGEQFF
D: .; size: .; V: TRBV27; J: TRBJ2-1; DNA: TGTGCCAGCAGTTTAAGGTCGATGAGGTACAATGAGCAGTTCTTC; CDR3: CASSLRSMRYNEQFF
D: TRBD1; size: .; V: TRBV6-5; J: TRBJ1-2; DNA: TGTGCCAGCTCGGGACAGACCGACTATGGCTACACCTTC; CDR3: CASSGQTDYGYTF
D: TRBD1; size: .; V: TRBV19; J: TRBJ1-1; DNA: TGTGCCAGTAGTATCGGCGACAGGGGACTCTATGAAGCTTTCTTT; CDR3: CASSIGDRGLYEAFF
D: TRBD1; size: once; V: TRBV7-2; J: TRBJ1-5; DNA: TGTGCCAGCAGCTTTTACGGACAGGGCGGCCAGCCCCAGCATTTT; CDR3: CASSFYGQGGQPQHF
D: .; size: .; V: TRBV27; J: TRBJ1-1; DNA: TGTGCCAGCACCAGGGGAAAGAAGGCTTTCTTT; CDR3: CASTRGKKAFF
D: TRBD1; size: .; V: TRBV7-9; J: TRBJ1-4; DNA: TGTGCCAGCAGCTTAGGCAGGGGGAACGAAAAACTGTTTTTT; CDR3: CASSLGRGNEKLFF
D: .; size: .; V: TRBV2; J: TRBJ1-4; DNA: TGTGCCAGCAGTTTCCCGTCCTCCCGTAATGAAAAACTGTTTTTT; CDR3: CASSFPSSRNEKLFF
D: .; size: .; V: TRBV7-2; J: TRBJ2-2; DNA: TGTGCCAGCAGCTGGGACTGGAACACCGGGGAGCTGTTTTTT; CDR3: CASSWDWNTGELFF
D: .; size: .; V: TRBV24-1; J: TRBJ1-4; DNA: TGTGCCACCAGTGATTCGGGGGGGATGTTTGGACTAAATAATGAAAAACTGTTTTTT; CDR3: CATSDSGGMFGLNNEKLFF
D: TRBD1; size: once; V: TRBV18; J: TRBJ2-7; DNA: TGTGCCAGCTTCCCGCAGGGGGCGGGAGAGCAGTACTTC; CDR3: CASFPQGAGEQYF
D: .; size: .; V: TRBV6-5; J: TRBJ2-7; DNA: TGTGCCAGCAGAACCGGGGGGCTCTACGAGCAGTACTTC; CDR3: CASRTGGLYEQYF
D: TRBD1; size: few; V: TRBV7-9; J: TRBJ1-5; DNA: TGTGCCAGCAGGAGGACAGGGGACGGTCAGCCCCAGCATTTT; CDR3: CASRRTGDGQPQHF